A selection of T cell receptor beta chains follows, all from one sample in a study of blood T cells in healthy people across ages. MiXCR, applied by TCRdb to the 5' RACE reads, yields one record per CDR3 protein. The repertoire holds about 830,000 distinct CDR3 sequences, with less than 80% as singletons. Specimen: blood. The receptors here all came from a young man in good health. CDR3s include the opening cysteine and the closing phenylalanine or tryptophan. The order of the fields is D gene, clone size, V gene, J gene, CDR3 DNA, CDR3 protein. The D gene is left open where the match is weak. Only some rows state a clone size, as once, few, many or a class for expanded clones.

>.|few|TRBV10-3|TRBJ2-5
TGTGCCATCAGTGCCCCCGGACAGTCCCCCCAAGAGACCCAGTACTTC
CAISAPGQSPQETQYF
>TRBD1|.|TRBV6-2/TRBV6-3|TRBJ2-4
TGTGCCAGCAGTGACAGGGGGATTAGCATTCAGTACTTC
CASSDRGISIQYF
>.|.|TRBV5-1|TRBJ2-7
TGCGCCAGCAGCATTTTCCCGGGACAAAGATCCTACGAGCAGTACTTC
CASSIFPGQRSYEQYF
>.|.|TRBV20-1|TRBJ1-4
TGCAGTGCCCCCGGTCGAACTAATGAAAAACTGTTTTTT
CSAPGRTNEKLFF
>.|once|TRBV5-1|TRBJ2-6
TGCGCCAGCAGCTTGGAGGTCAGGGGAGGCTCTGGGGCCAACGACCTGACTTTC
CASSLEVRGGSGANDLTF
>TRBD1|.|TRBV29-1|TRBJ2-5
TGCAGCGTTGAGCCGGGGACAGGGTATTTGGAGACCCAGTACTTC
CSVEPGTGYLETQYF
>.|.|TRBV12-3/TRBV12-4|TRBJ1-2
TGTGCCAGCAGTTTCTACAGAGGTGGCTACACCTTC
CASSFYRGGYTF
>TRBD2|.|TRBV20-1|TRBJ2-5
TGCAGTGCTGGTTTACGGGGGGGCCAAGAGACCCAGTACTTC
CSAGLRGGQETQYF
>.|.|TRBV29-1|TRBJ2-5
TGCAGCGTTGAATGGGGGACAATTGACAATGAGCAGTACTTC
CSVEWGTIDNEQYF
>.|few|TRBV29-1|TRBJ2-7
TGCAGCTTCTTGACTGCGAGCTCCTACGAGCAGTACTTC
CSFLTASSYEQYF
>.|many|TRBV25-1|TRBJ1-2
TGTGCCAGCAGTCCCGGGGTCCATGGCTACACCTTC
CASSPGVHGYTF
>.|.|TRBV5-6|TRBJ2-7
TGTGCCAGCACCTCCTTCGATGTTTACGAGCAGTACTTC
CASTSFDVYEQYF
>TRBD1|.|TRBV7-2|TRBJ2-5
TGTGCCAGCAGCTTATCGGGGACAGACGATCGGACCCAGTACTTC
CASSLSGTDDRTQYF
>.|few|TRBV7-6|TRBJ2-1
TGTGCCAGCAGCCCCGAGGGGGCCTACAATGAGCAGTTCTTC
CASSPEGAYNEQFF
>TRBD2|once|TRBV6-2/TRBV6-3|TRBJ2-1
TGTGCCAGCAGTTTCACGGGACTAGCGGGGTACAATGAGCAGTTCTTC
CASSFTGLAGYNEQFF
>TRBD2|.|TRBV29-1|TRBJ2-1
TGCAGCGTTGGGCTAAGGACTAGCGATTCCAATGAGCAGTTCTTC
CSVGLRTSDSNEQFF
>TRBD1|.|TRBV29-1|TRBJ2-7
TGCAGCGTTGACGACAGGGACTCCTACGAGCAGTACTTC
CSVDDRDSYEQYF
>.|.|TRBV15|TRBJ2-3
TGTGCCACCAGCCCCGGGGGCAGCACAGATACGCAGTATTTT
CATSPGGSTDTQYF
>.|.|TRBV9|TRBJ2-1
TGTGCCAGCAGCGGAGGGGATCCATACAATGAGCAGTTCTTC
CASSGGDPYNEQFF
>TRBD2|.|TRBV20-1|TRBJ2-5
TGCAGTGCTAGAGGGAGGGGACTAGCGGCCCTAGGGGAGACCCAGTACTTC
CSARGRGLAALGETQYF
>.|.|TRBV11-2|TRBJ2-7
TGTGCCAGCAGCCCCCTCCGGAATTCCTACGAGCAGTACTTC
CASSPLRNSYEQYF
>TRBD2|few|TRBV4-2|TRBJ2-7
TGTGCCAGCAGCCAAGAACCTAGCGGCGGGGACGAGCAGTACTTC
CASSQEPSGGDEQYF
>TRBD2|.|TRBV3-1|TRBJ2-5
TGTGCCAGCAGCCAAAGAAGGATTGCAGCGGGGGGGCAGTACTTC
CASSQRRIAAGGQYF
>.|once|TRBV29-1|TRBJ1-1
TGCAGCGTTGGGAACAGGTTGAACACTGAAGCTTTCTTT
CSVGNRLNTEAFF
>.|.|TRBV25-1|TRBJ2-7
TGTGCCAGCAGGGAGACAGGAGGGCTTCACGAGCAGTACTTC
CASRETGGLHEQYF
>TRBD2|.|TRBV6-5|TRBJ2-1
TGTGCCAGCAGTTACCCTAGCGGGGGGGCCGGCGAGCAGTTCTTC
CASSYPSGGAGEQFF
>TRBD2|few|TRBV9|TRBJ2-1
TGTGCCAGCAGCGTTTCCCAGCGGGGGTGGGTTGAGCAGTTCTTC
CASSVSQRGWVEQFF
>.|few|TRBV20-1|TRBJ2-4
TGCAGTGCTAGAGTTGAGGGGACAAACATTCAGTACTTC
CSARVEGTNIQYF
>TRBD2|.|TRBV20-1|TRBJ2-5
TGCAGGGGACTAGCGGGGGGCCGACAAGAGACCCAGTACTTC
CRGLAGGRQETQYF
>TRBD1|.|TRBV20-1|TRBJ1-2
TGCAGTGCCTACCTGGGGGCGGGACAGGGGGCCTATGGCTACACCTTC
CSAYLGAGQGAYGYTF
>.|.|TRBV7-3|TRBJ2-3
TGTGCCAGCAGCTACCTTGGTGGGGGGACAGATATGCAGTATTTT
CASSYLGGGTDMQYF
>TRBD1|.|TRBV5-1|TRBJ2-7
TGCGCCAGCAGCTTGGCCGTAGGGACAGCGTACTTC
CASSLAVGTAYF
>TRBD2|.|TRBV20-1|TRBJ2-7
TGCAGTGCTAAACAGCGGGGCGTATACGAGCAGTACTTC
CSAKQRGVYEQYF
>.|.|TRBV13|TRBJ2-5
TGTGCCAGCAGCAACCGTTGGGAGGAGCAGTACTTC
CASSNRWEEQYF
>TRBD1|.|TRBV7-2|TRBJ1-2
TGTGCCAGCAGCATAGGAGGGACAGCCTATGGCTACACCTTC
CASSIGGTAYGYTF
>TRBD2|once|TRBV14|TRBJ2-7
TGTGCCAGCAGCCTCGGCCCGGGGGGCTCCTACGAGCAGTACTTC
CASSLGPGGSYEQYF
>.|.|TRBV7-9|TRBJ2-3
TGTGCCAGCAGGAGAGGCGGGATTGCAGATACGCAGTATTTT
CASRRGGIADTQYF
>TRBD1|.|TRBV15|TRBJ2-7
TGTGCCACCAGCAGAGGGACAGGGGGCAAGAACGAGCAGTACTTC
CATSRGTGGKNEQYF
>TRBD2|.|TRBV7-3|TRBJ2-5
TGTGCCAGCAGCTTATCCGGGACTAGCGGGGGGTTTGCGACCCAGTACTTC
CASSLSGTSGGFATQYF
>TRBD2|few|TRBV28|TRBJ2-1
TGTGCCAGCAGTTTACGGGGGGGACTCTACAATGAGCAGTTCTTC
CASSLRGGLYNEQFF
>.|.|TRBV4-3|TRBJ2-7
TGCGCCAGCAGCCTACGTCCCGGGACCTCCTACGAGCAGTACTTC
CASSLRPGTSYEQYF
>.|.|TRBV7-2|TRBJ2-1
TGTGCCAGCAGCCTACCAGGCCAAAACAATGAGCAGTTCTTC
CASSLPGQNNEQFF
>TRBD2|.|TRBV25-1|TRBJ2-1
TGTGCCAGCAGTGTATCGGGGGGTATAAATCAGCAGTTCTTC
CASSVSGGINQQFF
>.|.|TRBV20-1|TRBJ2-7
TGCAGTGCTAGAGTGGTAGCCCCGAGCTCCTACGAGCAGTACTTC
CSARVVAPSSYEQYF
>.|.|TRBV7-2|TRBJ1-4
TGTGCCAGCAGCTTAGGGGGGTATGATGAAAAACTGTTTTTT
CASSLGGYDEKLFF
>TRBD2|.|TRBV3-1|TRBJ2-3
TGTGCCAGCAGCTTGGGACTAGCGGGGGATATTAGCACAGATACGCAGTATTTT
CASSLGLAGDISTDTQYF
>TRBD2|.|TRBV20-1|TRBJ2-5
TGCAGTGCCAAACTAGCGGGGGTCTCTGAGACCCAGTACTTC
CSAKLAGVSETQYF
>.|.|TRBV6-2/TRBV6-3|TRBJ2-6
TGTGCCAGCACCCTAGTGGGGTCCGGGGCCAACGTCCTGACTTTC
CASTLVGSGANVLTF
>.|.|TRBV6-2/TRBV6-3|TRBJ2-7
TGTGCCAGCAACTACGAGCAGTACTTC
CASNYEQYF
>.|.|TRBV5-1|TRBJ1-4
TGCGCCAGCAGCGTCGACATCTCCCGAGGAAAACTGTTTTTT
CASSVDISRGKLFF
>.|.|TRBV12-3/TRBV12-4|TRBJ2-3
TGTGCCAGCAGTTTTGCCGGGTCCACAGATACGCAGTATTTT
CASSFAGSTDTQYF
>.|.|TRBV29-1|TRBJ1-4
TGCAGCGTTGACCAGCCGGGAGCTAATGAAAAACTGTTTTTT
CSVDQPGANEKLFF
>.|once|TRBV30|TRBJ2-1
TGTGCCTGGAGTAAGGGACTCTCCAATGAGCAGTTCTTC
CAWSKGLSNEQFF
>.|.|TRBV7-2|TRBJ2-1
TGTGCCAGCAGCCCCTCGACAACAGTCAATGAGCAGTTCTTC
CASSPSTTVNEQFF